This TCR beta chain was identified during a study of blood T cell repertoires in COVID-19. As originally analysed: For nucleated cells, counts were estimated from reference gene primer amplification. Sequencing used immunoSEQ multiplex PCR; TCRdb keeps in-frame clones, though not all of them. That table supplies the V and J calls and clone size; D and trimming were determined from the DNA. This table has around 150,000 clones, roughly 81% appearing once. Trimming cost V 2 bases and J 3 bases; bases outside gene matches: 3. CDR3 length: 15 residues. The germline V gene encodes CDR1 SGHAT and CDR2 FQNNGV.

Sequencing was done on a sample of peripheral blood. The chain uses TRBV11-2 and TRBJ2-1, with 8 bases aligning to TRBD2. This TCR came from a man aged 40-55 years with acute or convalescent COVID-19. The CDR3, as DNA: TGTGCCAGCAGCTTATACGGGGGGGTCTACAATGAGCAGTTCTTC. This codes for CASSLYGGVYNEQFF. Together with reference TRBV11-2 and TRBJ2-1, the CDR3 gives the full variable domain: EAGVAQSPRYKIIEKRQSVAFWCNPISGHATLYWYQQILGQGPKLLIQFQNNGVVDDSQLPKDRFSAERLKGVDSTLKIQPAKLEDSAVYLCASSLYGGVYNEQFFGPGTRLTVL.